The following is a T cell receptor (beta chain) sequence with its context. This record belongs to a study of T cells in Graves' hyperthyroidism and ophthalmopathy. Amplification of TCR beta CDR3 regions used RNA as the template. First-round RT-PCR of the TCR CDR3 relied on the HTBI primer set. TCRdb passed the multiplex PCR reads through MiXCR, listing each CDR3 protein once. The sample has about 360,000 distinct CDR3 sequences; roughly 13% are singletons. With 1 base removed from V and 0 bases from J, the gap between germline ends came to 9 bases. The germline gives CDR1 DFQATT, CDR2 SNEGSKA (reference sequence). The CDR3 consists of 14 residues.

The sequence came from a woman in her late teens or twenties with Graves' hyperthyroidism. This chain joins TRBV20-1 and TRBJ1-1; D uncertain. Sequencing input: blood. This CDR3 reads CSARAQRMNTEAFF. CDR3 nucleotides: TGCAGTGCTAGAGCCCAGCGGATGAACACTGAAGCTTTCTTT.